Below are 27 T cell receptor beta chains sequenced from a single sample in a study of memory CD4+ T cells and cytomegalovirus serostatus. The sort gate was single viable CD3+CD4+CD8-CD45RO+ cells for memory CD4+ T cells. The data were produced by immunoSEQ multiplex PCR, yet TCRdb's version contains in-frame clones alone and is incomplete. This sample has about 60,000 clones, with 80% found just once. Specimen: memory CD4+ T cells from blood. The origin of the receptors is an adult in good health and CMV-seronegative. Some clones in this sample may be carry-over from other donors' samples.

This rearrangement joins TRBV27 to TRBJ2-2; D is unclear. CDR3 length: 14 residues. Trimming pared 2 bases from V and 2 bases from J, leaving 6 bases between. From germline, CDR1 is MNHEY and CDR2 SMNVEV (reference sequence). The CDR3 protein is CASSLRANTGELFF. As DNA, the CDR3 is TGTGCCAGCAGTTTAAGGGCCAACACCGGGGAGCTGTTTTTT.

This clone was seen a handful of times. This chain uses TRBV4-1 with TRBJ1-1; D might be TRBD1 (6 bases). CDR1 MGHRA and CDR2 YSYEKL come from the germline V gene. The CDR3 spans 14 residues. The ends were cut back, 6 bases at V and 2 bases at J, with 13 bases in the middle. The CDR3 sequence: CASRGQLRNTEAFF. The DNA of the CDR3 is TGCGCCAGCAGAGGACAGCTGCGAAACACTGAAGCTTTCTTT.

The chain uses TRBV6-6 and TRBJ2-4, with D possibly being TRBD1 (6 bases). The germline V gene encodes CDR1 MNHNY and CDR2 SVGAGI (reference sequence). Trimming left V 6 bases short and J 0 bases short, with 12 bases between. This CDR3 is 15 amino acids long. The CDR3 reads CASRNRDLAKNIQYF. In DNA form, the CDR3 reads TGTGCCAGCAGAAACAGGGATCTAGCCAAAAACATTCAGTACTTC.

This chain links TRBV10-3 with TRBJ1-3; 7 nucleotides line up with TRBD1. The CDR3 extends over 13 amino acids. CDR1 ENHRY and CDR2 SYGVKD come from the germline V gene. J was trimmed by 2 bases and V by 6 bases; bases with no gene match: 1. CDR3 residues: CAIRGTAGNTIYF. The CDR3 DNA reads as TGTGCCATCAGGGGGACAGCTGGAAACACCATATATTTT.

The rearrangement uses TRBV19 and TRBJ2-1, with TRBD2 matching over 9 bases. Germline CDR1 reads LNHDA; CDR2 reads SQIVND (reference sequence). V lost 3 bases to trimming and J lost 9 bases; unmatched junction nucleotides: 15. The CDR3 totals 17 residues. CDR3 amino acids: CASSISSGSGSVGEQFF. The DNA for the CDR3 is TGTGCCAGTAGTATCTCTTCGGGTAGCGGGAGTGTAGGTGAGCAGTTCTTC. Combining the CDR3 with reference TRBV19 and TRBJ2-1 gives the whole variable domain DGGITQSPKYLFRKEGQNVTLSCEQNLNHDAMYWYRQDPGQGLRLIYYSQIVNDFQKGDIAEGYSVSREKKESFPLTVTSAQKNPTAFYLCASSISSGSGSVGEQFFGPGTRLTVL.

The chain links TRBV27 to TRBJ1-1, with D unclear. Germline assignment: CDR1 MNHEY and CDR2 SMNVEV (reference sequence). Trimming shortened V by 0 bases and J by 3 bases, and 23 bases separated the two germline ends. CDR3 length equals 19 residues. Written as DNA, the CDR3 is TGTGCCAGCAGTTTATCCCATCGGTTTCCGGGCTGGCAGTACACTGAAGCTTTCTTT. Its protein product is CASSLSHRFPGWQYTEAFF.

CDR3 protein: CASSVIQENTEAFF. The CDR3 DNA follows: TGTGCCAGCAGCGTAATACAAGAGAACACTGAAGCTTTCTTT. V is TRBV9 and J is TRBJ1-1; no reliable D call. The CDR3 is made up of 14 amino acids. Germline CDR1 is SGDLS and CDR2 is YYNGEE. V lost 1 base, J lost 1 base, and 8 bases lay in between.

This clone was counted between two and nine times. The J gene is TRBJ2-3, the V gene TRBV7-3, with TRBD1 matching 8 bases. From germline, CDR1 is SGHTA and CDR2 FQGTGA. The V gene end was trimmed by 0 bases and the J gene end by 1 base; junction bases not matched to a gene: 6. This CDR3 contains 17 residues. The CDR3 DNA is TGTGCCAGCAGCTTAACCGGGACAGGAGGTGGCACAGATACGCAGTATTTT. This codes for CASSLTGTGGGTDTQYF. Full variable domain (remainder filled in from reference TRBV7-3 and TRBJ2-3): GAGVSQTPSNKVTEKGKYVELRCDPISGHTALYWYRQSLGQGPEFLIYFQGTGAADDSGLPNDRFFAVRPEGSVSTLKIQRTERGDSAVYLCASSLTGTGGGTDTQYFGPGTRLTVL.

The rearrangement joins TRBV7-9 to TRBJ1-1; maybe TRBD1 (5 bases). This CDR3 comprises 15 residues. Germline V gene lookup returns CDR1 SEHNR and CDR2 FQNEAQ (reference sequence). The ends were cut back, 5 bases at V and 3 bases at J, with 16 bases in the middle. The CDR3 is CASSGRGNGDTEAFF. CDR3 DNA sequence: TGTGCCAGCAGCGGAAGGGGAAATGGGGACACTGAAGCTTTCTTT.

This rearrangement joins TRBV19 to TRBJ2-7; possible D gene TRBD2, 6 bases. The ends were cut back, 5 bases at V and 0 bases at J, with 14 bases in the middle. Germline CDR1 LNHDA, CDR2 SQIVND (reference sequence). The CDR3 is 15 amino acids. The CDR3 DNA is TGTGCCAGTAGTGTCACGGGACTCTCCTCCTACGAGCAGTACTTC. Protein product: CASSVTGLSSYEQYF.

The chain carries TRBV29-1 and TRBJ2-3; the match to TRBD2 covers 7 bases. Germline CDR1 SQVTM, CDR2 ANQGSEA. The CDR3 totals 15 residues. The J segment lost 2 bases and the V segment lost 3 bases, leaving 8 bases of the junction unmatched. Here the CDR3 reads CSVEISSGHTDTQYF. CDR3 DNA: TGCAGCGTTGAGATTTCTAGCGGACACACAGATACGCAGTATTTT.

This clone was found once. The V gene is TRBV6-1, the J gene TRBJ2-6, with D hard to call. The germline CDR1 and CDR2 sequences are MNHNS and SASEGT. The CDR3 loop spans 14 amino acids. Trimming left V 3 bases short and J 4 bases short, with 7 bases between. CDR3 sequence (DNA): TGTGCCAGCAGTGAGTATACGGGGGCCAACGTCCTGACTTTC. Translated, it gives CASSEYTGANVLTF.

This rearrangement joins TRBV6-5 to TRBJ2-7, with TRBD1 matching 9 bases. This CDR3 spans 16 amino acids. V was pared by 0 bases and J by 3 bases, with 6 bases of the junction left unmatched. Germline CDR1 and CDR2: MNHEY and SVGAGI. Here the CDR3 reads CASSYSAGQGDYEQYF. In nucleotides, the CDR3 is TGTGCCAGCAGTTACTCGGCGGGACAGGGTGACTACGAGCAGTACTTC.

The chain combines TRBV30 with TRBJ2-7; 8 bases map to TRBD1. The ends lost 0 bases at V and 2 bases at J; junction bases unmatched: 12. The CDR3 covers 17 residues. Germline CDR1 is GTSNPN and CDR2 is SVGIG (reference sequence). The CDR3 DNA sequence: TGTGCCTGGAGTGTAATAAGCCGGGACAGGCCCACCTACGAGCAGTACTTC. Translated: CAWSVISRDRPTYEQYF.

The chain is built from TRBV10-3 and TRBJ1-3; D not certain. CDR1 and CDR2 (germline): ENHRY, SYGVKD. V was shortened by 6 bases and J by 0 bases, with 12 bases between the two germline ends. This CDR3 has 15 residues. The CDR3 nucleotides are TGTGCCATCAGCGAGCTGGGTAGCTCTGGAAACACCATATATTTT. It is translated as CAISELGSSGNTIYF.

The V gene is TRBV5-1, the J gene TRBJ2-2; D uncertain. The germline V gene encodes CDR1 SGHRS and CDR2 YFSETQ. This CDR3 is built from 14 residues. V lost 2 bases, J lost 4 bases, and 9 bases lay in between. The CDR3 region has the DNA TGCGCCAGCAGCTTAAGAACAGCCACCGGGGAGCTGTTTTTT. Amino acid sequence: CASSLRTATGELFF.

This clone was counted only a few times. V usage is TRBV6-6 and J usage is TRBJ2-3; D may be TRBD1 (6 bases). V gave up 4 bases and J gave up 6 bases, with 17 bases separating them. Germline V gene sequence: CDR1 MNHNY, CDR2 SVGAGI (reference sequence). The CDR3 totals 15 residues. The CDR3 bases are TGTGCCAGCAGTTTACAGGGTTGGGGGACGGATACGCAGTATTTT. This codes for CASSLQGWGTDTQYF.

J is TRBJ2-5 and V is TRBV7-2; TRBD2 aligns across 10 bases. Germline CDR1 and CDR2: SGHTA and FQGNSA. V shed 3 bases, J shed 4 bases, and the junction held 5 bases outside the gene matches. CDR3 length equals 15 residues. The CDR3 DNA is TGTGCCAGCAGCTTTCCTAGACTAGCGGGAGAGACCCAGTACTTC. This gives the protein CASSFPRLAGETQYF.

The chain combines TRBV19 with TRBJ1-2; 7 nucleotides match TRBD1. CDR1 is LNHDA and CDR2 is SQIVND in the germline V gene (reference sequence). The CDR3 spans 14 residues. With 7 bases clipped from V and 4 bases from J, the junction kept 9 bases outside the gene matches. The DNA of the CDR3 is TGTGCCAGTACCATACAGGGGTACGGCTATGGCTACACCTTC. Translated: CASTIQGYGYGYTF.

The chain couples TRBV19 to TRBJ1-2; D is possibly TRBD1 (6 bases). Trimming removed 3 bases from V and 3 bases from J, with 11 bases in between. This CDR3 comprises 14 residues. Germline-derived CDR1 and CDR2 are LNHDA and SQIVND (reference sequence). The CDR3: CASSIPDRYYGYTF. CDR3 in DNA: TGTGCCAGTAGTATTCCGGACAGATACTATGGCTACACCTTC.

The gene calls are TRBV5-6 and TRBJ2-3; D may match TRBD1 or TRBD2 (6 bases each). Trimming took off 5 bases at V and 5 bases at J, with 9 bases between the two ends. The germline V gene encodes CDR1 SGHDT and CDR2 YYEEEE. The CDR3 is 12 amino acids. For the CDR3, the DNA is TGTGCCAGCAGGAGGGGGGTAGATACGCAGTATTTT. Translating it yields CASRRGVDTQYF.

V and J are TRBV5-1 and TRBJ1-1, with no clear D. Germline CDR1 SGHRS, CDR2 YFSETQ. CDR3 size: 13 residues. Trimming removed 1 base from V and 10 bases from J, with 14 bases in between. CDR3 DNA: TGCGCCAGCAGCTTGTCCGGACCCCCGGTAGCTTTCTTT. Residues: CASSLSGPPVAFF.

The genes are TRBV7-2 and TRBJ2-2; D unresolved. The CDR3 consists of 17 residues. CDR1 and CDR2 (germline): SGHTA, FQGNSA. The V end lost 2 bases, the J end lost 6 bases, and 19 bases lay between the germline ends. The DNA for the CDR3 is TGTGCCAGCAGCTTAAGTGGTATTACAACCCGAGCCGGGGAGCTGTTTTTT. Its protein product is CASSLSGITTRAGELFF. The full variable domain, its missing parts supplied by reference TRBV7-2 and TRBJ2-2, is GAGVSQSPSNKVTEKGKDVELRCDPISGHTALYWYRQSLGQGLEFLIYFQGNSAPDKSGLPSDRFSAERTGGSVSTLTIQRTQQEDSAVYLCASSLSGITTRAGELFFGEGSRLTVL.

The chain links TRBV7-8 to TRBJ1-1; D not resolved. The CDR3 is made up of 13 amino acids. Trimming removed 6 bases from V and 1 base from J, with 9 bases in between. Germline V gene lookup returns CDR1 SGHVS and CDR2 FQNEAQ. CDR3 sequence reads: CASREDGNTEAFF. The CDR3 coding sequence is TGTGCCAGCAGGGAAGACGGGAACACTGAAGCTTTCTTT.

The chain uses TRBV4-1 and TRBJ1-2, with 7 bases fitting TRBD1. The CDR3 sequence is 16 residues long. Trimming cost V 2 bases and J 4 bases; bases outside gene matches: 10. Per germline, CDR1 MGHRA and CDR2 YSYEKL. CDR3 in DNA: TGCGCCAGCAGCCAACAAGCGACAGGGAGTAGCTATGGCTACACCTTC. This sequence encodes CASSQQATGSSYGYTF.

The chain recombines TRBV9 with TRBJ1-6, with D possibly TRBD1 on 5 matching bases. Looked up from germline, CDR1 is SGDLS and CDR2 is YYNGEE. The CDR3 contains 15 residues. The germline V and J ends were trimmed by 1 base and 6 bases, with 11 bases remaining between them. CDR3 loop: CASSVTGTGNSPLHF. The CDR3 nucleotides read TGTGCCAGCAGCGTAACCGGGACGGGTAATTCACCCCTCCACTTT.

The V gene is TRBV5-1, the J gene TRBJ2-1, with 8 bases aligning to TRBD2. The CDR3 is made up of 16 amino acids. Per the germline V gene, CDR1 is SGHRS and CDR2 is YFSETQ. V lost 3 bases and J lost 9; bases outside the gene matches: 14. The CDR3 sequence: CASSYTSGTLLSEQFF. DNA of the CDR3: TGCGCCAGCAGCTACACTAGCGGCACCCTTTTGAGTGAGCAGTTCTTC. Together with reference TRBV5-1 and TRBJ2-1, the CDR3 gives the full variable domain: KAGVTQTPRYLIKTRGQQVTLSCSPISGHRSVSWYQQTPGQGLQFLFEYFSETQRNKGNFPGRFSGRQFSNSRSEMNVSTLELGDSALYLCASSYTSGTLLSEQFFGPGTRLTVL.